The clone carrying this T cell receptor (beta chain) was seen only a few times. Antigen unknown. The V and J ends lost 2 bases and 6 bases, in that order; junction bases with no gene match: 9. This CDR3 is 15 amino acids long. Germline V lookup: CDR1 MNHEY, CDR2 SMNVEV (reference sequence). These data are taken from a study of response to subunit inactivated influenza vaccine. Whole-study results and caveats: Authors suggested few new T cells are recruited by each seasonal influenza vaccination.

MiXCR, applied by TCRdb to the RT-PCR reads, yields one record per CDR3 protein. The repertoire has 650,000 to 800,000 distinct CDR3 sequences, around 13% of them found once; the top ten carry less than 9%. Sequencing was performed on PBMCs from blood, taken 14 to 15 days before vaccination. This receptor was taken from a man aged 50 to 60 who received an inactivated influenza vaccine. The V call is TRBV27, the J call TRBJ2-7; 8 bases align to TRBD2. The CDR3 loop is CASSLLAGTVGEQYF. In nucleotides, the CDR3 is TGTGCCAGCAGTTTACTAGCGGGTACGGTGGGCGAGCAGTACTTC.